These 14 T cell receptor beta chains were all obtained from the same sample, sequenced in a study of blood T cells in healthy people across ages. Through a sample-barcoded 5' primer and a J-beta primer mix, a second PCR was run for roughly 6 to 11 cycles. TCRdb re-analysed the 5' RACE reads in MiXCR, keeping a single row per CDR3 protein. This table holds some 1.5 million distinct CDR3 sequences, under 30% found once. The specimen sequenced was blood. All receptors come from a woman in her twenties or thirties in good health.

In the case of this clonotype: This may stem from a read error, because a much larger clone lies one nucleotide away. The CDR3 bases are TGTGCCAGTCGGGACCGTTCGGGGAACGAGCAGTACTTC. This codes for CASRDRSGNEQYF. The chain employs TRBV6-2 or TRBV6-3 and TRBJ2-4; D is perhaps TRBD1 or TRBD2 (5 bases each). The last part of the DNA fits TRBJ2-7 better; the J call may be wrong. This CDR3 is built from 13 residues. Germline CDR1 and CDR2: MNHEY and SVGEGT.

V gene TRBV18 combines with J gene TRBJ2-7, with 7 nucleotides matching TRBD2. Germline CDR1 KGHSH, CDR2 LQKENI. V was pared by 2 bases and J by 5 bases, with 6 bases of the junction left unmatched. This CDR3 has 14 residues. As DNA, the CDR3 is TGTGCCAGCTCACCAGGCCGTGGGGGGGACGAGCAGTACTTC. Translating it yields CASSPGRGGDEQYF. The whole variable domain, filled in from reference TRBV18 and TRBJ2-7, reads NAGVMQNPRHLVRRRGQEARLRCSPMKGHSHVYWYRQLPEEGLKFMVYLQKENIIDESGMPKERFSAEFPKEGPSILRIQQVVRGDSAAYFCASSPGRGGDEQYFGPGTRLTVT.

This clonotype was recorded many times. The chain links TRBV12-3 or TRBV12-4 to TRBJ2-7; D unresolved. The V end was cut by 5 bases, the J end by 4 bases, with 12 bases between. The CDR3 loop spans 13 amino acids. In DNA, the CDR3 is TGTGCCAGCAGTCTTACGAACCTTTACGAGCAGTACTTC. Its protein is CASSLTNLYEQYF.

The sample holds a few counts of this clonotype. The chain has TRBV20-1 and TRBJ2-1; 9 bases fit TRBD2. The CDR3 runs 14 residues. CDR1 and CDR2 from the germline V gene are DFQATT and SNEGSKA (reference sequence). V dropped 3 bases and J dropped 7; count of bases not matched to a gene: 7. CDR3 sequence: CSARSSGVGNEQFF. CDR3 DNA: TGCAGTGCTAGGTCTAGCGGGGTGGGGAATGAGCAGTTCTTC.

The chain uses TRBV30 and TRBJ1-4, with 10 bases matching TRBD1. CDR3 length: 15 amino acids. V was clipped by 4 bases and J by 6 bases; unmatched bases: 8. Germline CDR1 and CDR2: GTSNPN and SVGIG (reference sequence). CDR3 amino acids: CAWMIPGTGDEKLFF. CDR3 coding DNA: TGTGCCTGGATGATCCCCGGGACAGGGGATGAAAAACTGTTTTTT.

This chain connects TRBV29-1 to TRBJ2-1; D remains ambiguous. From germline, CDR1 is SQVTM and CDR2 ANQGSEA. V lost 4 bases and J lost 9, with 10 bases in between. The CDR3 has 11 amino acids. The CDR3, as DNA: TGCAGCGTTGTTTTAGGCCGTGAGCAGTTCTTC. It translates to CSVVLGREQFF.

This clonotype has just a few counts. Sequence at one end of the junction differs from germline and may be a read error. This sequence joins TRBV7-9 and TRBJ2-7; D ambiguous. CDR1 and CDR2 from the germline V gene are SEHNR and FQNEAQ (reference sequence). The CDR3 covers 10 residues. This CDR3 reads CTSSPYEQYF. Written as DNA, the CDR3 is TGTACCAGCAGCCCGTACGAGCAGTACTTC.

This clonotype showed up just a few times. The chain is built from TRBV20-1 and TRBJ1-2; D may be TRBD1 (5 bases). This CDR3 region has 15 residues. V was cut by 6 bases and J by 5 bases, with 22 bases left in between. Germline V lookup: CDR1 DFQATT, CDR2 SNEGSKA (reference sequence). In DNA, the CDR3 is TGCAGTGCCCGCTCGAAAGGGGCAGGAAATTATGGCTACACCTTC. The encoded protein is CSARSKGAGNYGYTF.

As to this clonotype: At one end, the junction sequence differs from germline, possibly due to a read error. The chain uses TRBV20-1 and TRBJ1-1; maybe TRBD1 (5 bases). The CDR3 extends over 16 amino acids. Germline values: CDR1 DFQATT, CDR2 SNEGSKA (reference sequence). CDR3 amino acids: CSARGTADILNTEAFF. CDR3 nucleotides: TGCAGTGCGAGAGGGACCGCGGACATCTTGAACACTGAAGCTTTCTTT.

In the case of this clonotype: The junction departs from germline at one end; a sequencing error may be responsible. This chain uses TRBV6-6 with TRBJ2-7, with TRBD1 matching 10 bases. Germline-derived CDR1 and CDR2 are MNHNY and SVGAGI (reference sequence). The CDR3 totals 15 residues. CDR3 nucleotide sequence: TGTGCCAGCACCCGAGGGACAGGGGCTTCCTACGAACAGTACTTC. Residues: CASTRGTGASYEQYF.

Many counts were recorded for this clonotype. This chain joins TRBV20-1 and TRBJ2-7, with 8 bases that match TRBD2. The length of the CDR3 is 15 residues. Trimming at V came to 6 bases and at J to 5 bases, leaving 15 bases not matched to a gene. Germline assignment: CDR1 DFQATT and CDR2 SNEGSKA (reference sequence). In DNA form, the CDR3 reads TGCAGTGCCTCCCCCCCAACTAGCGGTGATAACGAGCAGTACTTC. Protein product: CSASPPTSGDNEQYF.

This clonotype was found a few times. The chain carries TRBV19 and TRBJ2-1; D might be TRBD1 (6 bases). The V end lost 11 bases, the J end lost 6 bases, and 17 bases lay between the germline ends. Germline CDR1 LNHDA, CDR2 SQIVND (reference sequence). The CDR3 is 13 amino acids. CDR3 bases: TGTGCCGGCGGAACAGGGTCAGGCAATGAGCAGTTCTTC. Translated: CAGGTGSGNEQFF.

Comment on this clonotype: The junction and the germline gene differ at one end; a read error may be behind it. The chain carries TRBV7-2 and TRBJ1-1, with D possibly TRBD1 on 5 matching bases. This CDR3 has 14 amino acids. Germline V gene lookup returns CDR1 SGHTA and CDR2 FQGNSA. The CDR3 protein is CASSWDYRNIEAFF. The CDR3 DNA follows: TGTGCCAGCAGCTGGGACTATAGGAACATTGAAGCTTTCTTT.

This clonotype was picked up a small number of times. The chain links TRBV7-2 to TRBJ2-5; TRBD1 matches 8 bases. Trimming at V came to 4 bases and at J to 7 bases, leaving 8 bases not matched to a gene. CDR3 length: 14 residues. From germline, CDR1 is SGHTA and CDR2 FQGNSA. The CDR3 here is CASSYGQGLGTQYF. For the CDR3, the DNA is TGTGCCAGCAGCTACGGACAGGGTTTGGGGACCCAGTACTTC.